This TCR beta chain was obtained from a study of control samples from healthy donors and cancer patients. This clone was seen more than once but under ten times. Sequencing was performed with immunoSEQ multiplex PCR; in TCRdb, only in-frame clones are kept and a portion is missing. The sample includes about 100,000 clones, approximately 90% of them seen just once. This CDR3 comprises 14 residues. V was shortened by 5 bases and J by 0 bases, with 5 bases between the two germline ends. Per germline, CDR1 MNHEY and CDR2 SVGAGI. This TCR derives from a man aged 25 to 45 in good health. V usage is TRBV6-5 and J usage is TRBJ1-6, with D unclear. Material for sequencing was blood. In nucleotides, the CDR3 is TGTGCCAGCAGTCCCAGCTCCTATAATTCACCCCTCCACTTT. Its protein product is CASSPSSYNSPLHF.